The 20 T cell receptor beta chains given below trace back to one sample, sequenced in a study of blood T cell repertoires in COVID-19. Sequencing was performed with immunoSEQ multiplex PCR; in TCRdb, only in-frame clones are kept and a portion is missing. The sample lists about 100,000 clones; around nine tenths were seen once. What was sequenced was peripheral blood. These receptors came from a woman aged 25 to 39 with acute or convalescent COVID-19.

V gene TRBV2 combines with J gene TRBJ1-3; the match to TRBD1 covers 9 bases. The V gene end was trimmed by 4 bases and the J gene end by 4 bases; junction bases not matched to a gene: 5. The CDR3 contains 15 residues. Germline V gives CDR1 SNHLY, CDR2 FYNNEI. The CDR3 reads CASSGNRGRGNTIYF. The CDR3 DNA follows: TGTGCCAGCAGTGGGAACAGGGGGCGGGGAAACACCATATATTTT. Combining the CDR3 with reference TRBV2 and TRBJ1-3 gives the whole variable domain EPEVTQTPSHQVTQMGQEVILRCVPISNHLYFYWYRQILGQKVEFLVSFYNNEISEKSEIFDDQFSVERPDGSNFTLKIRSTKLEDSAMYFCASSGNRGRGNTIYFGEGSWLTVV.

This chain uses TRBV7-2 with TRBJ2-1, with 7 bases fitting TRBD2. Losses at the gene ends were 1 base for V and 9 bases for J; bases not matched to a gene: 21. The germline V gene has CDR1 SGHTA and CDR2 FQGNSA. The CDR3 length is 19 residues. In DNA form, the CDR3 reads TGTGCCAGCAGCTTAGATGTAGGCGGGGGAGTCCCCTCAATCTTTGAGCAGTTCTTC. Translating it yields CASSLDVGGGVPSIFEQFF. The full variable domain, with the rest looked up from reference TRBV7-2 and TRBJ2-1, is GAGVSQSPSNKVTEKGKDVELRCDPISGHTALYWYRQSLGQGLEFLIYFQGNSAPDKSGLPSDRFSAERTGGSVSTLTIQRTQQEDSAVYLCASSLDVGGGVPSIFEQFFGPGTRLTVL.

The chain carries TRBV6-5 and TRBJ1-4; D possibly corresponds to TRBD1 (5 bases). The CDR3 sequence is 15 residues long. V lost 5 bases and J lost 3, with 13 bases in between. Germline CDR1 MNHEY, CDR2 SVGAGI. The CDR3 DNA reads TGTGCCAGCAGTCCCAGGGAGGGGTCTAATGAAAAACTGTTTTTT. It specifies CASSPREGSNEKLFF.

V usage is TRBV5-1 and J usage is TRBJ1-1, with D possibly matching TRBD1 (6 bases). Deletions cut 2 bases from V and 6 bases from J, with 14 bases between. Germline assignment: CDR1 SGHRS and CDR2 YFSETQ. The CDR3 sequence is 14 residues long. In DNA form, the CDR3 reads TGCGCCAGCAGCTTTACACTAGGGGGGGCTGAAGCTTTCTTT. As protein: CASSFTLGGAEAFF.

The chain combines TRBV5-5 with TRBJ1-1; D gene ambiguous. V was cut by 4 bases and J by 8 bases, with 15 bases left in between. The CDR3 has 13 residues. CDR1 is SGHKS, CDR2 YYEKEE, per germline (reference sequence). This chain's CDR3 is CASSRLGSYEAFF. CDR3 coding DNA: TGTGCCAGCAGCCGCCTTGGGAGCTACGAAGCTTTCTTT.

The chain employs TRBV5-4 and TRBJ1-2; 8 bases are a match to TRBD1. Trimming took 4 bases from V and 7 from J; bases not matched to a gene: 21. The CDR3 contains 18 residues. From germline, CDR1 is SGHNT and CDR2 YYREEE (reference sequence). Here the CDR3 reads CASSDPKTGGDISRGYTF. CDR3 in DNA: TGTGCCAGCAGCGATCCAAAAACAGGGGGTGACATCTCCCGTGGCTACACCTTC.

The chain uses TRBV13 and TRBJ2-5, with 10 bases aligning to TRBD2. J was trimmed by 5 bases and V by 4 bases; bases with no gene match: 13. The CDR3 has 17 residues. Germline CDR1 reads PRHDT; CDR2 reads FYEKMQ (reference sequence). The CDR3 here is CASSSRDEREGRETQYF. The CDR3 DNA reads TGTGCCAGCAGCTCCAGGGACGAGCGGGAGGGCCGCGAGACCCAGTACTTC.

The chain is built from TRBV30 and TRBJ1-1, with D possibly being TRBD1 (5 bases). The CDR3 totals 14 residues. Germline values: CDR1 GTSNPN, CDR2 SVGIG (reference sequence). Trimming took off 4 bases at V and 0 bases at J, with 12 bases between the two ends. CDR3 residues: CAWMLGQLNTEAFF. The CDR3 DNA reads as TGTGCCTGGATGTTGGGGCAATTGAACACTGAAGCTTTCTTT.

The chain links TRBV11-2 to TRBJ2-3; 10 nucleotides agree with TRBD2. V was pared by 0 bases and J by 3 bases, with 3 bases of the junction left unmatched. CDR3 length: 16 amino acids. Germline CDR1 reads SGHAT; CDR2 reads FQNNGV. CDR3: CASSLDGLAETDTQYF. CDR3 nucleotide sequence: TGTGCCAGCAGCTTAGATGGACTAGCGGAGACAGATACGCAGTATTTT.

The chain recombines TRBV10-1 with TRBJ1-1; 7 bases are shared with TRBD1. The CDR3 extends over 13 amino acids. CDR1 and CDR2 from the germline V gene are WNHNN and SYGVQD (reference sequence). J lost 10 bases, V lost 2 bases, and 7 bases had no gene match. The CDR3 reads CASSEGQAARAFF. The CDR3 DNA reads TGCGCCAGCAGTGAGGGACAGGCTGCGCGAGCTTTCTTT.

In this sample, this clone turned up once. V gene TRBV18 combines with J gene TRBJ2-7; TRBD1 is a possible D gene (6 bases). Germline V lookup: CDR1 KGHSH, CDR2 LQKENI. V was trimmed by 3 bases and J by 2 bases, leaving 20 bases between them. CDR3 length: 17 residues. The CDR3 is CASSPLDGRGVPYEQYF. The CDR3 DNA reads as TGTGCCAGCTCACCCCTGGACGGCAGGGGAGTCCCCTACGAGCAGTACTTC.

The chain couples TRBV5-1 to TRBJ2-1; 9 nucleotides match TRBD1. The CDR3 is made up of 15 amino acids. Losses at the gene ends were 4 bases for V and 8 bases for J; bases not matched to a gene: 10. From germline, CDR1 is SGHRS and CDR2 YFSETQ. CDR3 bases: TGCGCCAGCAGCGTCGGACAGGGGATGATAGATGAGCAGTTCTTC. This encodes CASSVGQGMIDEQFF.

The chain carries TRBV10-3 and TRBJ2-7, with 7 positions matching TRBD1. Trimming at V came to 5 bases and at J to 9 bases, leaving 19 bases not matched to a gene. There are 16 residues in the CDR3. Germline loops: CDR1 ENHRY, CDR2 SYGVKD. The CDR3 reads CAISPTGLGAVGGQYF. The CDR3 bases are TGTGCCATCAGTCCGACAGGGCTAGGGGCTGTAGGGGGGCAGTACTTC.

For this clone: Given the absence of the conserved phenylalanine or tryptophan at the CDR3 end, a read error is likely. The chain joins TRBV28 to TRBJ1-2; TRBD1 is a possible D gene (5 bases). Trimming took 6 bases from V and 0 from J, leaving 14 bases between them. Germline CDR1 reads MDHEN; CDR2 reads SYDVKM. The CDR3 covers 15 residues. In nucleotides, the CDR3 is TGTGCCAGCAGACCAGACAGAATACCTAACTATGGCTACACCCTC. Its protein is CASRPDRIPNYGYTL.

V and J are TRBV11-3 and TRBJ1-6; D gene uncertain. The V and J ends lost 5 bases and 0 bases respectively, with 17 bases between them. Per the germline V gene, CDR1 is SGHNT and CDR2 is YENEEA. The CDR3 consists of 18 residues. CDR3 sequence (DNA): TGTGCCAGCAGCCAACGCGGGTACCTTAGCTCCTATAATTCACCCCTCCACTTT. This codes for CASSQRGYLSSYNSPLHF.

In this sample, this clone turned up once. The chain employs TRBV12-3 or TRBV12-4 and TRBJ1-2, with 7 bases identical to TRBD1. V dropped 7 bases and J dropped 6; count of bases not matched to a gene: 8. The CDR3 has 13 amino acids. CDR3 coding DNA: TGTGCCAGCACCCCCTGGGACAGCCATGGCTACACCTTC. Encoded protein: CASTPWDSHGYTF.

The V gene is TRBV28, the J gene TRBJ1-2; D possibly corresponds to TRBD1 (6 bases). Germline CDR1 reads MDHEN; CDR2 reads SYDVKM. V was shortened by 6 bases and J by 2 bases, with 10 bases between the two germline ends. The CDR3 covers 13 residues. The CDR3 DNA reads as TGTGCCAGCAGAGAAACAGGGAACTATGGCTACACCTTC. Protein product: CASRETGNYGYTF.

The rearrangement joins TRBV15 to TRBJ1-2; D perhaps matches TRBD1 (6 bases). V was trimmed by 1 base and J by 8 bases, leaving 11 bases between them. The length of the CDR3 is 13 residues. The germline V gene encodes CDR1 LNHNV and CDR2 YYDKDF (reference sequence). The CDR3 sequence: CATSRATGYGYTF. DNA for the CDR3: TGTGCCACCAGCAGAGCTACAGGGTACGGCTACACCTTC.

The chain couples TRBV30 to TRBJ2-7; 7 nucleotides align to TRBD1. CDR1 GTSNPN and CDR2 SVGIG come from the germline V gene (reference sequence). V dropped 4 bases and J dropped 4; count of bases not matched to a gene: 10. The CDR3 length is 14 residues. CDR3 coding DNA: TGTGCCTGGACCAACCCACCGACAGGGTACGAGCAGTACTTC. Translation: CAWTNPPTGYEQYF.

This clone was counted once. This chain uses TRBV4-3 with TRBJ2-2; D remains unclear. The V gene lost 0 bases and the J gene lost 2 bases, with 10 bases spanning the gap. Germline V gene lookup returns CDR1 LGHNA and CDR2 YSLEER. The CDR3 covers 16 residues. The CDR3 sequence: CASSQDSYSNTGELFF. DNA for the CDR3: TGCGCCAGCAGCCAAGATTCTTACAGCAACACCGGGGAGCTGTTTTTT.